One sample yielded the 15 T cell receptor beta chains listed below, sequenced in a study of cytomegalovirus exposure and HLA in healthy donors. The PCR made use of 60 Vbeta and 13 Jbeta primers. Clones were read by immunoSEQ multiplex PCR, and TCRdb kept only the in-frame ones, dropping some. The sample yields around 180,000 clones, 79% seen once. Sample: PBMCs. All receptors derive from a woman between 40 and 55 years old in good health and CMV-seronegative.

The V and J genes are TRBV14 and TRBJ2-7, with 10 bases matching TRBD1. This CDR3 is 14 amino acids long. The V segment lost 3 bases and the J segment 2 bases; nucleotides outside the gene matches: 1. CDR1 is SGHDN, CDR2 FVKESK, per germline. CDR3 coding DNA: TGTGCCAGCAGCCAGGGACAGGGGCCCTACGAGCAGTACTTC. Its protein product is CASSQGQGPYEQYF.

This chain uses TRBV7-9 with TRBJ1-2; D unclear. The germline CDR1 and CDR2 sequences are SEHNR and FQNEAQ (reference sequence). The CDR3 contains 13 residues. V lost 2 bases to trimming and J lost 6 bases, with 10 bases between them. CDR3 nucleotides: TGTGCCAGCAGCTTATACAGTCTGGATGGCTACACCTTC. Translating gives CASSLYSLDGYTF.

The CDR3 DNA follows: TGTGCCAGCAGCGGAGGTGGCGGGGCCTACGAGCAGTACTTC. Its translation: CASSGGGGAYEQYF. This chain joins TRBV9 and TRBJ2-7; maybe TRBD2 (6 bases). The CDR3 consists of 14 residues. V was pared by 3 bases and J by 2 bases, with 12 bases between. CDR1 and CDR2 (germline): SGDLS, YYNGEE.

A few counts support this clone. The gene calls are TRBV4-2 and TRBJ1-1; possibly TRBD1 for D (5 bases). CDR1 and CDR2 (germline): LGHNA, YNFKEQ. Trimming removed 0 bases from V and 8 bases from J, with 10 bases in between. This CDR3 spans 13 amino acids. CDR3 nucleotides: TGTGCCAGCAGCCAAGAGGGGACTACCGAAGCTTTCTTT. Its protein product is CASSQEGTTEAFF.

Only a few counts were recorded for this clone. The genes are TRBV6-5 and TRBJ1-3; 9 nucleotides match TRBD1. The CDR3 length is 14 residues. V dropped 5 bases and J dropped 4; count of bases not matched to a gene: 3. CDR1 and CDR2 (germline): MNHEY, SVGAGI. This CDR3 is CASSRGQGGNTIYF. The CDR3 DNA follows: TGTGCCAGCAGTAGAGGACAGGGGGGAAACACCATATATTTT.

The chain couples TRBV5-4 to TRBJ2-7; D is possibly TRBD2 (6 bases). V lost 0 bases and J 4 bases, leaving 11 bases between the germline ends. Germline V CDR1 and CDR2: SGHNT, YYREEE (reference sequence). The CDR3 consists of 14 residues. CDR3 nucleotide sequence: TGTGCCAGCAGCTTGGCGGGGGTTCCTTACGAGCAGTACTTC. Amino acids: CASSLAGVPYEQYF.

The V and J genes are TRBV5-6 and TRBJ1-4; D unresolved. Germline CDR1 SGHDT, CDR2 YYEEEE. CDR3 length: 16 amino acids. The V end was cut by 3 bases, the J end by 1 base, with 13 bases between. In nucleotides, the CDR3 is TGTGCCAGCAGCTCTTTACCGACGGGAACTAATGAAAAACTGTTTTTT. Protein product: CASSSLPTGTNEKLFF.

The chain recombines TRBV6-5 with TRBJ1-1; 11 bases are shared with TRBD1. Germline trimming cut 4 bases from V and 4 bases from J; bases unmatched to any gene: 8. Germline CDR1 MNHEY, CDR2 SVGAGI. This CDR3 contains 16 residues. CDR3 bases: TGTGCCAGCAGTTCCCTGACCGGGACAGGGGGCACTGAAGCTTTCTTT. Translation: CASSSLTGTGGTEAFF.

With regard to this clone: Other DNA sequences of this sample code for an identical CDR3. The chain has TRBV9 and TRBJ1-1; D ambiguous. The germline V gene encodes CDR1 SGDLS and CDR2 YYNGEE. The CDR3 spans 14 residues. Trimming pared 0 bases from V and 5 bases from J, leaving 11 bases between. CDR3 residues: CASSVGGSGTEAFF. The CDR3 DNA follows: TGTGCCAGCAGCGTAGGAGGGAGTGGGACTGAAGCTTTCTTT.

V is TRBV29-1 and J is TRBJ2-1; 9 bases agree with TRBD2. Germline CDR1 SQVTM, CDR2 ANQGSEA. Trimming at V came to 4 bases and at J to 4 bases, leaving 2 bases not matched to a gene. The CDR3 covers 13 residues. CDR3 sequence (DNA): TGCAGCGTTGCGGCGGGAGGGTACAATGAGCAGTTCTTC. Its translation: CSVAAGGYNEQFF.

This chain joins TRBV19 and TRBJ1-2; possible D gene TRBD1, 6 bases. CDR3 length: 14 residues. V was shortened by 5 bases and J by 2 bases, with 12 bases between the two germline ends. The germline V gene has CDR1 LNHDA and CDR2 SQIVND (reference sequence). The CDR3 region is CASSRGTGNYGYTF. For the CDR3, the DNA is TGTGCCAGTAGTCGGGGCACAGGGAACTATGGCTACACCTTC.

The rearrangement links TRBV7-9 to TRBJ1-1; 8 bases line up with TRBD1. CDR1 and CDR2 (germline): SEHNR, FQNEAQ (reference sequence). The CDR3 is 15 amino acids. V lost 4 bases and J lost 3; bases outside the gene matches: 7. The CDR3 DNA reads TGTGCCAGCAGCTACTGGACAGGGAAGGACACTGAAGCTTTCTTT. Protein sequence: CASSYWTGKDTEAFF.

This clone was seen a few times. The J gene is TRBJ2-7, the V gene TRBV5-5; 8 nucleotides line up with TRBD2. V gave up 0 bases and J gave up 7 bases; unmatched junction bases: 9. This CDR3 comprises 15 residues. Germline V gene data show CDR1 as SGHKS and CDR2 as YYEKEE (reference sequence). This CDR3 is CASSLVAGGEGEQYF. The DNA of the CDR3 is TGTGCCAGCAGCTTGGTTGCGGGAGGAGAAGGGGAGCAGTACTTC.

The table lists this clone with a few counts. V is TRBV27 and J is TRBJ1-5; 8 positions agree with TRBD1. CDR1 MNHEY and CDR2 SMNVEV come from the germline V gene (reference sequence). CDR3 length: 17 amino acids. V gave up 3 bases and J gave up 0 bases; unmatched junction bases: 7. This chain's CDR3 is CASSFRGQGRSNQPQHF. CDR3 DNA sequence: TGTGCCAGCAGTTTCCGTGGACAGGGCCGTAGCAATCAGCCCCAGCATTTT.

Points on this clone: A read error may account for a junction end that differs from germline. CDR3 nucleotides: TGTGCTAGCAGCTTAGCGCTTCCTAGCGGAAGCACAGATACGCAGTATTTT. Translating it yields CASSLALPSGSTDTQYF. V gene TRBV7-7 combines with J gene TRBJ2-3, with 7 nucleotides matching TRBD2. The CDR3 consists of 17 residues. Germline assignment: CDR1 SSHAT and CDR2 FNYEAQ (reference sequence).